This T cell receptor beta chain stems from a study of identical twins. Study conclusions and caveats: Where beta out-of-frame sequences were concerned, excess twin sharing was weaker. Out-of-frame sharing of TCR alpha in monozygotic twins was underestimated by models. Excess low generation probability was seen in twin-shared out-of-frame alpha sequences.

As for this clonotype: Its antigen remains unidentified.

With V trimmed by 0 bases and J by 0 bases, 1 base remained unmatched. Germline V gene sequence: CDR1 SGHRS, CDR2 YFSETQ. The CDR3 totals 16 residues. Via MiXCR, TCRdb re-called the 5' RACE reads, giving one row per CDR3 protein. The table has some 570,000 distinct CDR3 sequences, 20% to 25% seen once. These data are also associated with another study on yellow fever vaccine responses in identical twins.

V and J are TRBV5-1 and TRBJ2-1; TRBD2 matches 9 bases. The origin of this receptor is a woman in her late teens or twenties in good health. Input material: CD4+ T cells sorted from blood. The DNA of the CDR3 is TGCGCCAGCAGCTTGGTACTAGCGGGCTCCTACAATGAGCAGTTCTTC. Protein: CASSLVLAGSYNEQFF.